This T cell receptor (beta chain) was recorded in a study of post-analysis software for immune sequencing data. Overall study: Included among the disease courses, which were recorded for the cohort, were relapsing-remitting, secondary progressive and progressive-relapsing multiple sclerosis. The study, taken as a whole, reports: A few TRBV segments appeared more often in patients than in controls, and TRBV5-6, TRBV5-1 and TRBV20-1 were among these. Multiple sclerosis patients showed significantly lower normalized Chao1 diversity than controls did. Samples sharing a preparation batch grouped tightly together when assessed by F measure.

Built from TCR beta cDNA, the libraries had unique molecular identifiers in them. Roughly 490,000 cDNA molecules came from roughly 1 to 10 million T cells. Each CDR3 protein is one row after TCRdb ran MiXCR on the PCR reads. The repertoire holds about 770,000 distinct CDR3 sequences, with roughly 46% as singletons. V was cut by 1 base and J by 5 bases, with 9 bases left in between. The CDR3 has 13 amino acids. Germline V gene lookup returns CDR1 DFQATT and CDR2 SNEGSKA (reference sequence). As regards this clonotype: Its antigen is still unknown.

This chain connects TRBV20-1 to TRBJ1-5; unclear D gene. Sequencing input: blood. The clonotype comes from a girl aged 5 to 17 with multiple sclerosis. The CDR3 is CSARAGRDQPQHF. The CDR3 DNA reads as TGCAGTGCTAGAGCGGGCAGAGATCAGCCCCAGCATTTT.